This TCR beta chain comes out of a study of CD8 T cells in Susac syndrome (dated by TCRdb to between 2018 and 2020). About the full investigation: Whether CD8+ T cell activation and differentiation in Susac syndrome was antigen driven was tested using repertoire sequencing. What the study reported, not specific to this receptor: The TCR sequencing and HLA analysis was acknowledged to have included a relatively small number of individuals.

Points on this clonotype: What antigen it recognizes has not been identified. The record has no base qualities; no much larger clone is one base away.

According to the germline V gene, CDR1 reads LGHNA and CDR2 reads YSLEER. Trimming accounts for 0 bases at V and 5 bases at J, while the number of junction bases matched to no gene is 10. Taken from cysteine to phenylalanine, the CDR3 has 17 residues. Only the CDR3 DNA is retained, 51 bases long and in frame from the first base. RNA was extracted using the RNeasy kit, and roughly 0.5 to 1 ug of the RNA was reverse transcribed with random hexamers. The immunoSEQ multiplex PCR assay, which covers 54 Vbeta and 13 Jbeta segments, was used to amplify TCR beta CDR3 regions. PCR amplification bias was corrected using a synthetic template baseline for primer optimization and computational correction. The published analysis was carried out like this. Only productive sequences were kept, with reads annotated to V, D and J genes according to IMGT and analyzed in immunoSEQ Analyzer. Clonality was computed as one minus Shannon entropy normalized by log2 of the number of productive unique sequences. For each patient and control, public and private clones were evaluated among the 100 most prevalent clones. Susac-specific clones were defined as absent from healthy and MS cohorts, around 1,000 published viral clones and other ImmuneACCESS disease sequences. In-frame beta chains were kept once TCRdb had trimmed the public reads at Q25 with fastp and called clones with MiXCR. All rows with the same CDR3 protein become a single entry with the most common DNA and genes. The V and J calls follow TCRdb's processing rather than the paper's. This sample comprises 150,000 to 200,000 distinct CDR3 sequences, approximately 94% of them detected only once. The ten largest clonotypes hold about 0.089% of the sample.

High-throughput TCR beta sequencing profiled peripheral blood CD8+ and CD4+ T cells from healthy donors, Susac syndrome patients and multiple sclerosis patients. The multiple sclerosis controls were treatment-naive patients whose relapsing-remitting disease, either stable or active, fulfilled the revised McDonald criteria. Bulk CD8+ and CD4+ T cells were purified magnetically by negative isolation, whereas CD8+ TEMRA cells were enriched by FACS. Blood was collected in EDTA tubes and processed within 24 hours, with PBMCs isolated through density gradient centrifugation. PBMCs destined for TCR sequencing were cryopreserved in liquid nitrogen and later thawed in a 37 °C water bath. A purity of at least 90% was achieved for sorted or isolated CD4+, CD8+ and CD8+ TEMRA cells.

This receptor was taken from a human donor with multiple sclerosis. The chain employs TRBV4-3 and TRBJ2-3; 8 central bases correspond to TRBD2. The specimen sequenced was CD4+ T cells from PBMCs. The CDR3 here reads CASSQESNGRAKDTQYF. The sequenced DNA is TGCGCCAGCAGCCAAGAGAGCAACGGGAGGGCCAAAGATACGCAGTATTTT.